In its sample, the clone carrying this T cell receptor beta chain was seen once. The participants were between about 18 and 95 years old and came from roughly 25 US areas. Cohort allocation depended upon clinical history that participants reported. Germline V gene lookup returns CDR1 SQVTM and CDR2 ANQGSEA. J lost 5 bases, V lost 6 bases, and 12 bases had no gene match. The CDR3 runs 15 residues. In the original analysis: Using reference gene primer amplification, nucleated cell counts were estimated. The method was immunoSEQ multiplex PCR; TCRdb's version includes in-frame clones alone and lacks a portion of them. V, J and clone size are taken as reported in that table, and D and trimming were inferred from the DNA itself. The data contain approximately 150,000 clones, 79% of them singletons. This entry belongs to a study of blood T cell repertoires in COVID-19.

The V and J genes are TRBV29-1 and TRBJ1-1, with 10 bases matching TRBD1. The sequencing sample was made of PBMCs or T cells enriched from blood (not recorded which). This clonotype was obtained from a woman in her 70s in a cohort exposed to, infected with or recovered from COVID-19 (not recorded which). CDR3 loop: CSVTKPGQGRTEAFF. CDR3 DNA: TGCAGCGTGACTAAACCGGGACAGGGGAGGACTGAAGCTTTCTTT.